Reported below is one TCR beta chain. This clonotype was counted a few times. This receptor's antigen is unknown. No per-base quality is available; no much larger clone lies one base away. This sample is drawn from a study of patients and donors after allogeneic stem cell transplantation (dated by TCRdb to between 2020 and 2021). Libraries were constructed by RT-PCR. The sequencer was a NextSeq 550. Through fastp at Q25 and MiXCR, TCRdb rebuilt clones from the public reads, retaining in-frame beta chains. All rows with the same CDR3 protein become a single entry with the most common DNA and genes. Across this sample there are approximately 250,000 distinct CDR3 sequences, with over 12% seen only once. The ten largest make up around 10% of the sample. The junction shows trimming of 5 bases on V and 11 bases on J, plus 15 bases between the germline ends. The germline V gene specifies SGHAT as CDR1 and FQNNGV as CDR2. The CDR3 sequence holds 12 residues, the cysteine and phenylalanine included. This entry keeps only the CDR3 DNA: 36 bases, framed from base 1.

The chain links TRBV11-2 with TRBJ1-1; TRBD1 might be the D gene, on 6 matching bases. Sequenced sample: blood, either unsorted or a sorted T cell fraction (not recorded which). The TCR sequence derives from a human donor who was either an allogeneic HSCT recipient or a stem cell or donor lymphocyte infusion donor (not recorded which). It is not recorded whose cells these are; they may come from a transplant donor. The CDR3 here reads CASSPTNRVAFF. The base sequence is TGTGCCAGCAGCCCTACTAACAGGGTCGCTTTCTTT.